This T cell receptor (beta chain) stems from a study of blood T cell repertoires in COVID-19 (dated by TCRdb to about 2020). About the full investigation: Collaborator samples came from the United States, Italy and Spain and covered acute and convalescent phases of COVID-19. The prospective study material was composed of cDNA or gDNA derived from T cells, B-cell-depleted T cells, or PBMCs. The dataset comprised deeply sampled blood TCRbeta repertoires from subjects exposed to, actively infected with, or recovered from COVID-19. The repertoires were released in a freely available public database meant as a resource for research on the immune response to SARS-CoV-2. Samples came from the ongoing ImmuneRACE study (first 160 participants) plus 1,254 subjects from 6 global collaborators. Sample metadata almost always included a de-identified subject ID, COVID-19 status, age in years and sex. Where available, HLA class I and class II types were taken from metadata supplied by the sample provider and were not determined by assay-based typing. Summary of the overall study and its limitations: The quantity of clinical and demographic metadata differed by source and by participant and was supplied without curation.

The immunoSEQ Assay, a bias-controlled multiplex PCR, was used to amplify TCRbeta CDR3 regions from genomic DNA. In the authors' own workflow: The number of nucleated cells in each sample was estimated from the amplification of reference gene primers within the assay. To quantify the absolute abundance of each unique TCRbeta CDR3 rearrangement, sequence reads were collapsed and filtered. For each sample, productive Simpson clonality was calculated as the square root of Simpson's diversity index over productive rearrangements. The table comes from immuneACCESS by way of TCRdb, which keeps in-frame sequences with V and J called. Part of the clones is missing from these tables; in studies checked, under half for an unresolved V gene and the rest for unknown reasons. V, J and clone size derive from that table, while D and trimming were established from the DNA sequence. Recorded for this sample are tens of thousands of clones; around 76% of them occurred a single time. The top ten hold under 9% of the sample.

Whole blood was collected in K2EDTA tubes by collaborating institutions according to the institutions' own protocols. For TCRbeta analysis, collaborator samples were shipped as frozen whole blood, as isolated PBMCs, or as DNA extracted from either sample type. On this clone: Its antigen remains unidentified. The sample holds no much larger clone one base away, and base qualities are not on file.

Sequences were obtained from peripheral blood. The receptor was isolated from an older man with active or convalescent COVID-19.

The CDR3 protein is CASSQDPGVALYGYTF. Read as DNA, the sequence is TGTGCCAGCAGCCAAGATCCAGGGGTAGCTCTTTATGGCTACACCTTC. The V gene is TRBV3-1 (or the pseudogene TRBV3-2) and the J gene is TRBJ1-2; the best D guess is TRBD1, with 6 bases matching. Between the V and J ends, shortened by 0 bases and 5 bases respectively, the junction contains 16 bases. There are 16 amino acids in the CDR3, from cysteine to phenylalanine inclusive. Of the read, only the CDR3 DNA is kept; its 48 bases are in frame from base 1. CDR1 and CDR2 (LGHDT, YNNKEL) derive from the germline V gene (reference sequence).